The source of this T cell receptor (beta chain) is a study of OX40 agonist ivuxolimab in advanced cancers. Assay: immunoSEQ multiplex PCR; the TCRdb copy retains only in-frame clones and omits some. The sample has 8,000 to 10,000 clones, around three fifths seen once. The TCR originated in an adult with an advanced solid tumor such as melanoma, head and neck, liver or kidney cancer. The starting material was CD4+ or CD8+ T cells sorted from blood, obtained in a trial of the OX40 agonist ivuxolimab.

This CDR3 reads CASSGRSAGTQYF. The DNA for the CDR3 is TGTGCCAGTAGTGGACGGTCAGCGGGGACCCAGTACTTC. This chain links TRBV19 with TRBJ2-5, with D tentatively TRBD2 (6 bases). Trimming took 5 bases from V and 7 from J, leaving 14 bases between them. Germline V gives CDR1 LNHDA, CDR2 SQIVND (reference sequence). The CDR3 is 13 amino acids.